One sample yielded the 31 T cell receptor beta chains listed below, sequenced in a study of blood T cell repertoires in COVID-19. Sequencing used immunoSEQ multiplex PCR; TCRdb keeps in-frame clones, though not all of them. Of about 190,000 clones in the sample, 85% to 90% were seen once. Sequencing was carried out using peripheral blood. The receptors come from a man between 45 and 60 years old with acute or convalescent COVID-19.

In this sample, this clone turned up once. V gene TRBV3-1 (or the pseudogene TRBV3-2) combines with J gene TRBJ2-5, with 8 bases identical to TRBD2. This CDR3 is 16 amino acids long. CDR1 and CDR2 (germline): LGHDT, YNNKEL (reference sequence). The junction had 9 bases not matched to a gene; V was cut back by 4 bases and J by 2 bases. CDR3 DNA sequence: TGTGCCAGCAGCCGCGGGGGGCAGGCGATGCAAGAGACCCAGTACTTC. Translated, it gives CASSRGGQAMQETQYF.

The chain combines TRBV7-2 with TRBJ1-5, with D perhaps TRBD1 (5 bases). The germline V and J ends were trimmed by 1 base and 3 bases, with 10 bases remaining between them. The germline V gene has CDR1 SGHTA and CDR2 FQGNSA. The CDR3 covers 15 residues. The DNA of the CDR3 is TGTGCCAGCAGCTTAGTTCAGGGATTCAATCAGCCCCAGCATTTT. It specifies CASSLVQGFNQPQHF. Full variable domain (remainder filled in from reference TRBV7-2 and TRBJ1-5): GAGVSQSPSNKVTEKGKDVELRCDPISGHTALYWYRQSLGQGLEFLIYFQGNSAPDKSGLPSDRFSAERTGGSVSTLTIQRTQQEDSAVYLCASSLVQGFNQPQHFGDGTRLSIL.

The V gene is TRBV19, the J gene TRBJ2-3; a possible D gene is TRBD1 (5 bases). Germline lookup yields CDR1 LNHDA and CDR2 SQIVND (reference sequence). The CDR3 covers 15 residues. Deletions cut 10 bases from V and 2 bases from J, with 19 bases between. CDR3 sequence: CANRRVGLTTDTQYF. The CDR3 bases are TGTGCCAACCGCAGGGTTGGCCTGACCACAGATACGCAGTATTTT.

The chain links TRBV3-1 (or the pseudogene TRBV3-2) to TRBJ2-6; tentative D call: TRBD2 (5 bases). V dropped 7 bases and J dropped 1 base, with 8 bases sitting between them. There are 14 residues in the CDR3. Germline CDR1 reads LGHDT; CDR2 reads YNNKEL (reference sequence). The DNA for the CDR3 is TGTGCCAGCACTCGGGGTTCTGGGGCCAACGTCCTGACTTTC. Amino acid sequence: CASTRGSGANVLTF.

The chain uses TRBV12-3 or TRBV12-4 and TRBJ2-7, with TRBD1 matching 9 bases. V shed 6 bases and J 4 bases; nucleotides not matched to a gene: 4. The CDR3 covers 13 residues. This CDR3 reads CASRSGQGYEQYF. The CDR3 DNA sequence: TGTGCCAGCAGGTCGGGACAGGGATACGAGCAGTACTTC.

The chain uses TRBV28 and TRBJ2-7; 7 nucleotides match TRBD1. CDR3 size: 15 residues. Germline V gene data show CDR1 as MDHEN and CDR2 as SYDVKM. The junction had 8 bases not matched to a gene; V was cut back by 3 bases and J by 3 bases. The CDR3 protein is CASSFFRDSHYEQYF. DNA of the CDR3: TGTGCCAGCAGTTTCTTCCGGGACAGCCACTACGAGCAGTACTTC.

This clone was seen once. CDR3 in DNA: TGCAGTGCTAGTAGTCTGGCTAGCGGTACTTACAATGAGCAGTTCTTC. It encodes CSASSLASGTYNEQFF. V and J are TRBV20-1 and TRBJ2-1; 7 bases are a match to TRBD2. The V gene end was trimmed by 3 bases and the J gene end by 4 bases; junction bases not matched to a gene: 12. Germline V gives CDR1 DFQATT, CDR2 SNEGSKA (reference sequence). CDR3 length equals 16 residues.

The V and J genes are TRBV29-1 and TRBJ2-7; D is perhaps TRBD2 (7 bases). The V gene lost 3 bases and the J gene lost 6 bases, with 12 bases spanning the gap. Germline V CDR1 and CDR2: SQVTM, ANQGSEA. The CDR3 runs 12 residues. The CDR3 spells CSVERGGAEQYF. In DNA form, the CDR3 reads TGCAGCGTTGAGAGGGGGGGAGCCGAGCAGTACTTC.

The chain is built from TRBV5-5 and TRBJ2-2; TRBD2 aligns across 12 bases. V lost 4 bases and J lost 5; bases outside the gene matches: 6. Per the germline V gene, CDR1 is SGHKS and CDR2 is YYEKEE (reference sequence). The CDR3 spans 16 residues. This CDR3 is CASSTLAGGQTGELFF. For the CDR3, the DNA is TGTGCCAGCAGCACACTAGCGGGGGGCCAAACCGGGGAGCTGTTTTTT.

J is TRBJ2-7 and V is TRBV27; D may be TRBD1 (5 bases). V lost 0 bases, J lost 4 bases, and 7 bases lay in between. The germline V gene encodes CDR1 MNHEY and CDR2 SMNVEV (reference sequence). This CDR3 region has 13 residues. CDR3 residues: CASSLSQGYEQYF. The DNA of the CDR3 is TGTGCCAGCAGTTTATCGCAGGGTTACGAGCAGTACTTC.

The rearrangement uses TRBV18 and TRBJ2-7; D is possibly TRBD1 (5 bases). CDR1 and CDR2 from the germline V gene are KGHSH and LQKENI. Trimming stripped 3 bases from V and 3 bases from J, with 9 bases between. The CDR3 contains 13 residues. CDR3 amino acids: CASSPYRGYEQYV. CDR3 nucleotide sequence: TGTGCCAGCTCACCCTATAGGGGCTACGAGCAGTACGTC.

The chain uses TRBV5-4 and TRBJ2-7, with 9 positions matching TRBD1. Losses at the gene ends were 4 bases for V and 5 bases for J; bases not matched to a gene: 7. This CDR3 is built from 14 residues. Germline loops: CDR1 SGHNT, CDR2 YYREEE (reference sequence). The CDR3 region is CASSPGDRAHEQYF. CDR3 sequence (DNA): TGTGCCAGCAGCCCGGGGGACAGGGCCCACGAGCAGTACTTC.

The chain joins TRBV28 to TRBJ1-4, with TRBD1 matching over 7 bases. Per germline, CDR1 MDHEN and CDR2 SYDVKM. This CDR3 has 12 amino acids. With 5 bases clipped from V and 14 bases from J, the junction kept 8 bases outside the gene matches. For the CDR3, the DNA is TGTGCCAGCAGTCCCCCCCGGGGACAGCTGTTTTTT. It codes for CASSPPRGQLFF. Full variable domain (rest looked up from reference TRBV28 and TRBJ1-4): DVKVTQSSRYLVKRTGEKVFLECVQDMDHENMFWYRQDPGLGLRLIYFSYDVKMKEKGDIPEGYSVSREKKERFSLILESASTNQTSMYLCASSPPRGQLFFGSGTQLSVL.

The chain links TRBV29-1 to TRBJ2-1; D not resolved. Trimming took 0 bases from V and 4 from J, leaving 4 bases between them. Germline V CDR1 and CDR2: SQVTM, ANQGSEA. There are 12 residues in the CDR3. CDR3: CSVEDRYNEQFF. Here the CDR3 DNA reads TGCAGCGTTGAAGATCGGTACAATGAGCAGTTCTTC.

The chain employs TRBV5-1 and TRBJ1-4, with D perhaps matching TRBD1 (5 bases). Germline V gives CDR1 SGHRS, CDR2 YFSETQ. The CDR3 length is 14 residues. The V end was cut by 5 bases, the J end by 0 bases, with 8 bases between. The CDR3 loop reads CASRDTATNEKLFF. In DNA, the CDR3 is TGCGCCAGCAGGGACACCGCAACTAATGAAAAACTGTTTTTT.

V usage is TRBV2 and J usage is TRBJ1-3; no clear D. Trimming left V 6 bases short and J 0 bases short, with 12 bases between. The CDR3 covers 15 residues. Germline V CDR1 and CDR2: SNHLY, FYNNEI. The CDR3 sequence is CASSDPHLSGNTIYF. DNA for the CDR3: TGTGCCAGCAGCGATCCACACCTCTCTGGAAACACCATATATTTT. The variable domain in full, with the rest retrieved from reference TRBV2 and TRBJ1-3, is EPEVTQTPSHQVTQMGQEVILRCVPISNHLYFYWYRQILGQKVEFLVSFYNNEISEKSEIFDDQFSVERPDGSNFTLKIRSTKLEDSAMYFCASSDPHLSGNTIYFGEGSWLTVV.

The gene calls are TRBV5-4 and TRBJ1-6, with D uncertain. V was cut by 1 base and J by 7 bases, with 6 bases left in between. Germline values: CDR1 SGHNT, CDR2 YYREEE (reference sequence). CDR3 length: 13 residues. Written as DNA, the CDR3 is TGTGCCAGCAGCTTGCGCGAGAATTCACCCCTCCACTTT. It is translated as CASSLRENSPLHF.

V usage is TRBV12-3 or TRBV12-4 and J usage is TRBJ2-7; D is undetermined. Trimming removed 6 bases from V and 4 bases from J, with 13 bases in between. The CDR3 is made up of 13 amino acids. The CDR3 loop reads CASSYALFYEQYF. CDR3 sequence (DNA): TGTGCCAGCAGCTACGCCCTTTTTTACGAGCAGTACTTC.

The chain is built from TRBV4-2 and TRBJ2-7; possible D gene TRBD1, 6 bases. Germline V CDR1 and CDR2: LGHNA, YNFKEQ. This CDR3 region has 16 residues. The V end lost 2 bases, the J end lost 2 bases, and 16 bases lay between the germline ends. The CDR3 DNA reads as TGTGCCAGCAGCCAATACCCCGGCCCAGGGGCCTACGAGCAGTACTTC. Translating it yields CASSQYPGPGAYEQYF.

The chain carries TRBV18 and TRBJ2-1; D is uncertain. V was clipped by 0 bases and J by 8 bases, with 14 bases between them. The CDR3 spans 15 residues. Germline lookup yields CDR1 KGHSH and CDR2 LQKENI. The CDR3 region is CASSPPIAVGDEQFF. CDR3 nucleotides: TGTGCCAGCTCACCACCAATCGCCGTGGGCGATGAGCAGTTCTTC.

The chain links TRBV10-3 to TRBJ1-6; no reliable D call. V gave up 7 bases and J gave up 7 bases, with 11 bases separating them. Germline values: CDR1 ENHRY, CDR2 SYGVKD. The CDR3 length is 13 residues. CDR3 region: CAIKGEINSPLHF. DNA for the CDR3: TGTGCCATCAAGGGAGAGATAAATTCACCCCTCCACTTT.

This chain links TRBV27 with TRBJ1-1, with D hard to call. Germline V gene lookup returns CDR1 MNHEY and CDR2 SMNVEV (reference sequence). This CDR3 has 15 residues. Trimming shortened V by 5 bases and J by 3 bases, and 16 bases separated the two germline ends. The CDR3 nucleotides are TGTGCCAGCAGTCGGGGTTCGACGGTGTACACTGAAGCTTTCTTT. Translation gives CASSRGSTVYTEAFF.

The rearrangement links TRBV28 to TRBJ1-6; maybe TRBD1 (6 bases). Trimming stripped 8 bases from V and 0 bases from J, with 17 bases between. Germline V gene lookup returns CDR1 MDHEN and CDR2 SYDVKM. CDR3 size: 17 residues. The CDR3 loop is CASHSSGQTSYNSPLHF. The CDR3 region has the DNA TGTGCCAGCCACTCGTCTGGACAGACCTCCTATAATTCACCCCTCCACTTT.

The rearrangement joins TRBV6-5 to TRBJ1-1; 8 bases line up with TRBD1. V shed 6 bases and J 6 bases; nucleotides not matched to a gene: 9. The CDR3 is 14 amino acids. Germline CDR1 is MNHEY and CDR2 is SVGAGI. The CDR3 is CASSPDRARSEAFF. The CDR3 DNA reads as TGTGCCAGCAGCCCGGACAGGGCACGCTCTGAAGCTTTCTTT.

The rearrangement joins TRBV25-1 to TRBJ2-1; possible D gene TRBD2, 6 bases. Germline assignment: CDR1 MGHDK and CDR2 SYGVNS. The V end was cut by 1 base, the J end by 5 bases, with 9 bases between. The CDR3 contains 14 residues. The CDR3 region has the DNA TGTGCCAGCAGTGAATTTGGGGAGGACAATGAGCAGTTCTTC. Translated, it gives CASSEFGEDNEQFF.

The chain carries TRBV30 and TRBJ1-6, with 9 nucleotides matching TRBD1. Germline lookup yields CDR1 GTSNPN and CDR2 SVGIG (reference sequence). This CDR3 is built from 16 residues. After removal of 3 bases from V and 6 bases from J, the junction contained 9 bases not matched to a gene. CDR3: CAWRGQGIRRNSPLHF. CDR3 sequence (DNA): TGTGCCTGGAGGGGACAGGGTATTCGTCGTAATTCACCCCTCCACTTT.

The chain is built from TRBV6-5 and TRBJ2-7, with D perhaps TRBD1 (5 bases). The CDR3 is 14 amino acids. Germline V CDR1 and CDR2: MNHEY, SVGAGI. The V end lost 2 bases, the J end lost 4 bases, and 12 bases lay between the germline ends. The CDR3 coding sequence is TGTGCCAGCAGTTACCCAATGACAGATTACGAGCAGTACGTC. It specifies CASSYPMTDYEQYV.

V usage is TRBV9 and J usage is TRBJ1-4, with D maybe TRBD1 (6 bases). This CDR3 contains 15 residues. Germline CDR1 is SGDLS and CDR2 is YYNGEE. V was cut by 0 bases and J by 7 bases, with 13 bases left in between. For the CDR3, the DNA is TGTGCCAGCAGCGTAGCTACGGGGGGCGGTGAAAAACTGTTTTTT. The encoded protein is CASSVATGGGEKLFF.

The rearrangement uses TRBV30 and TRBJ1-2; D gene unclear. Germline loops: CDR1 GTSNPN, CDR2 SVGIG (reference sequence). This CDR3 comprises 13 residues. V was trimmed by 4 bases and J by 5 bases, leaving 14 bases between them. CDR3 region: CAWMRASGYGYTF. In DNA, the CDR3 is TGTGCCTGGATGAGGGCCTCTGGGTATGGCTACACCTTC.

CDR3 amino acids: CASSLGTETGIGTQYF. The CDR3 region has the DNA TGCGCCAGCAGCTTGGGGACCGAAACAGGCATAGGGACCCAGTACTTC. V usage is TRBV5-1 and J usage is TRBJ2-5; TRBD1 might be the D (5 bases). Trimming cost V 0 bases and J 7 bases, with 19 bases left between them. From germline, CDR1 is SGHRS and CDR2 YFSETQ. The CDR3 has 16 residues.

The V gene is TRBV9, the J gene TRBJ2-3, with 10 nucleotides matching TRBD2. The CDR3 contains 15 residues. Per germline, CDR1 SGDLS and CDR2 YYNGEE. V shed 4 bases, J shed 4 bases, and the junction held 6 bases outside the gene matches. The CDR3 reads CASSRSGRAPDTQYF. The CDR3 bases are TGTGCCAGCAGCCGGAGCGGGAGGGCCCCAGATACGCAGTATTTT.